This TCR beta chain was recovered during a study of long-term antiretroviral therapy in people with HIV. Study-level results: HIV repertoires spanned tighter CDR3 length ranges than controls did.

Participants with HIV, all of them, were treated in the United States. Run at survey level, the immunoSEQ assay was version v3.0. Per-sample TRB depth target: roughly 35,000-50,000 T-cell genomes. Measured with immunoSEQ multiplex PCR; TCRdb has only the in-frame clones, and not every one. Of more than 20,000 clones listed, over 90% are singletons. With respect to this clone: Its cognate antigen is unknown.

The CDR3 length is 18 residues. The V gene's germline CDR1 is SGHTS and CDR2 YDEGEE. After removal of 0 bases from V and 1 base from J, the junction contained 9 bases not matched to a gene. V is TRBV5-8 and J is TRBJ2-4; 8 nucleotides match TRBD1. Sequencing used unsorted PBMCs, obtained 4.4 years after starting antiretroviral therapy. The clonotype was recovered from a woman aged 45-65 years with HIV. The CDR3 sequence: CASSLGVGQGEAKNIQYF. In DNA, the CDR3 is TGTGCCAGCAGCTTGGGGGTCGGACAGGGAGAGGCCAAAAACATTCAGTACTTC.